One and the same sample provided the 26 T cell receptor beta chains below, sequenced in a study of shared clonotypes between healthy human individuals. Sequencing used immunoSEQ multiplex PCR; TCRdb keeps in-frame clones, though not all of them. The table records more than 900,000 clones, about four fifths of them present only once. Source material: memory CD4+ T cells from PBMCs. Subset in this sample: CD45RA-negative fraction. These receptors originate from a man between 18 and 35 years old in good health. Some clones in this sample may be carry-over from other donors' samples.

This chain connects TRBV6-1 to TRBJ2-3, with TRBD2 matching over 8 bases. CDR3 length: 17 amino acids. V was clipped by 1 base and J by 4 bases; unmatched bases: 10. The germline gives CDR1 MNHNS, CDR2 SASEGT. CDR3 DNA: TGTGCCAGCAGTGAAGTTAGAAGAAGCGGGAGCCCAGATACGCAGTATTTT. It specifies CASSEVRRSGSPDTQYF.

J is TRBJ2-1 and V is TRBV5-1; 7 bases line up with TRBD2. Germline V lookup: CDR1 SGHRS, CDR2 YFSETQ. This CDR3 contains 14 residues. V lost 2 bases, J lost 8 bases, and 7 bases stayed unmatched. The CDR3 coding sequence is TGCGCCAGCAGCTTAAGCCTAGCGGCCCATGAGCAGTTCTTC. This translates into CASSLSLAAHEQFF.

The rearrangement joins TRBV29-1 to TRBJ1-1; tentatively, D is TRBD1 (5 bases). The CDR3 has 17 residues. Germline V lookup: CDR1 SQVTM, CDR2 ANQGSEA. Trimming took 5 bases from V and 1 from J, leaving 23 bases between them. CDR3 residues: CSVTSMGRTEGNTEAFF. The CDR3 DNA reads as TGCAGCGTTACCAGCATGGGACGAACCGAAGGGAACACTGAAGCTTTCTTT.

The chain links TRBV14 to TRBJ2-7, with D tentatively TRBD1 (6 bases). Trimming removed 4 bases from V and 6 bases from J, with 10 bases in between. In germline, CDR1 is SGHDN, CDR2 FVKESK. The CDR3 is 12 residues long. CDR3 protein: CASSRNRVEQYF. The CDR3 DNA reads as TGTGCCAGCAGCCGAAACAGGGTCGAGCAGTACTTC.

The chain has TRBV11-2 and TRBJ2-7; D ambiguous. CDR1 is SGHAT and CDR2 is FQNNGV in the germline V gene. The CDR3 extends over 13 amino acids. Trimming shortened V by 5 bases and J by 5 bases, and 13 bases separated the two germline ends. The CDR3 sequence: CASSREPADEQYF. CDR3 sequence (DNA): TGTGCCAGCAGCCGAGAACCCGCTGACGAGCAGTACTTC.

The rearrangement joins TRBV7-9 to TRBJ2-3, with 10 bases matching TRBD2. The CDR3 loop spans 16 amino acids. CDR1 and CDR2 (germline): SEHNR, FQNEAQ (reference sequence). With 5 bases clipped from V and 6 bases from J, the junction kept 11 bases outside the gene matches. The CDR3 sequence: CASSPVAGGARDTQYF. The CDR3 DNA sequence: TGTGCCAGCAGCCCCGTAGCGGGAGGTGCAAGGGATACGCAGTATTTT. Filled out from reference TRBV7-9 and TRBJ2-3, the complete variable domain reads DTGVSQNPRHKITKRGQNVTFRCDPISEHNRLYWYRQTLGQGPEFLTYFQNEAQLEKSRLLSDRFSAERPKGSFSTLEIQRTEQGDSAMYLCASSPVAGGARDTQYFGPGTRLTVL.

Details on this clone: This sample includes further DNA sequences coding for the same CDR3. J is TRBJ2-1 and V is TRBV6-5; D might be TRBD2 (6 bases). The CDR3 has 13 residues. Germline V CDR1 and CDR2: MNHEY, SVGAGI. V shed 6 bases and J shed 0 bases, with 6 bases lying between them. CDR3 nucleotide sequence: TGTGCCAGCAGGCGGGACTCCTACAATGAGCAGTTCTTC. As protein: CASRRDSYNEQFF.

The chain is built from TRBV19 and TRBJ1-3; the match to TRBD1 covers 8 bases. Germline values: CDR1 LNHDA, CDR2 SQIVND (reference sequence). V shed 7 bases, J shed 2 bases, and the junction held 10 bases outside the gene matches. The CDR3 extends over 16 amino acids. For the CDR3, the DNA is TGTGCCAGTACCCACAGGGCCAGGGGGCCTGGAAACACCATATATTTT. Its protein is CASTHRARGPGNTIYF.

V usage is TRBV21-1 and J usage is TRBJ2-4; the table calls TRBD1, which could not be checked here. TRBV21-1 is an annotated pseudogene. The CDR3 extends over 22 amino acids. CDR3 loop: CASSKSPPGQGLEIVAKNIQYF. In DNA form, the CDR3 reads TGTGCCAGCAGCAAATCCCCTCCGGGACAGGGGTTGGAGATAGTTGCCAAAAACATTCAGTACTTC.

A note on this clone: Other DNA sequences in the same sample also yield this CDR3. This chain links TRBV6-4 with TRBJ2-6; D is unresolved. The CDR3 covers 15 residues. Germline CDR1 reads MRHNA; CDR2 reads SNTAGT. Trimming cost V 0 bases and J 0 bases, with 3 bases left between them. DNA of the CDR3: TGTGCCAGCAGTGACTCTAGCTCTGGGGCCAACGTCCTGACTTTC. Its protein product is CASSDSSSGANVLTF.

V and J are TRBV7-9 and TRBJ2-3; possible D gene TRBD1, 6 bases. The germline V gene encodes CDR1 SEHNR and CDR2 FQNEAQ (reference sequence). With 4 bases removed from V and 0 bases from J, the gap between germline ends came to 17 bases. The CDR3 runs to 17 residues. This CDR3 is CASSSRTAKLSTDTQYF. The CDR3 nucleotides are TGTGCCAGCAGCTCACGGACAGCCAAACTTAGCACAGATACGCAGTATTTT.

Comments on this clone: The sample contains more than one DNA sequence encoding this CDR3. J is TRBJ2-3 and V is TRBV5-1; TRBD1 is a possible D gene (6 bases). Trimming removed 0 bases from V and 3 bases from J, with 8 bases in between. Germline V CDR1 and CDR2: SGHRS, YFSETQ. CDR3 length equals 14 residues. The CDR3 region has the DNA TGCGCCAGCAGCTTGGAAGGGGGTACAGATACGCAGTATTTT. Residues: CASSLEGGTDTQYF.

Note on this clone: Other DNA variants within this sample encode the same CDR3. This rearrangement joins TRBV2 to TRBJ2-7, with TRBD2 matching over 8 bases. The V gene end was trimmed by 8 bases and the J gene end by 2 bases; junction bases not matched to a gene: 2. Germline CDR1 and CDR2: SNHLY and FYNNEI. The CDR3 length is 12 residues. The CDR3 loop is CASREGTYEQYF. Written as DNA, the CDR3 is TGTGCCAGCCGGGAGGGCACCTACGAGCAGTACTTC.

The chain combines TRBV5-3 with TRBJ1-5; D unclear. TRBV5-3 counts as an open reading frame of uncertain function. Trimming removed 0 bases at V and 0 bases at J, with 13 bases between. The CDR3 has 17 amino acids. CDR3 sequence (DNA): TGTGCCAGAAGCTTGGGTCGAGGTAATCGTAGCAATCAGCCCCAGCATTTT. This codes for CARSLGRGNRSNQPQHF.

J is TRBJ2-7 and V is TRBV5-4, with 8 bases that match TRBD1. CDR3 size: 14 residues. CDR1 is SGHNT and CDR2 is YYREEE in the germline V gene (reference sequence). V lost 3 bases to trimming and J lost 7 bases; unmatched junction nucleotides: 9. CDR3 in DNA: TGTGCCAGCAGCTCCGGACAGGGCCTCGGGGAGCAGTACTTC. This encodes CASSSGQGLGEQYF.

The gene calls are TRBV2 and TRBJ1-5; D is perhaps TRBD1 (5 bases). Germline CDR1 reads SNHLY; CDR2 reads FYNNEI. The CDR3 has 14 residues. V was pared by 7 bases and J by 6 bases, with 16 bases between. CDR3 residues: CASIREKSGQPQHF. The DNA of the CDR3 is TGTGCCAGCATCAGGGAAAAGTCGGGTCAGCCCCAGCATTTT.

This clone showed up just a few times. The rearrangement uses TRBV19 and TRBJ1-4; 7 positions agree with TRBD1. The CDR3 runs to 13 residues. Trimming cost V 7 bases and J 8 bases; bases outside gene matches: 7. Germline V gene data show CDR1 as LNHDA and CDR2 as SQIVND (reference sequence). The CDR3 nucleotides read TGTGCCAGTAAGAGGGGGCCGTGGGAAAAACTGTTTTTT. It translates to CASKRGPWEKLFF. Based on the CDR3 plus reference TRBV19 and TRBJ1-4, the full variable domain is DGGITQSPKYLFRKEGQNVTLSCEQNLNHDAMYWYRQDPGQGLRLIYYSQIVNDFQKGDIAEGYSVSREKKESFPLTVTSAQKNPTAFYLCASKRGPWEKLFFGSGTQLSVL.

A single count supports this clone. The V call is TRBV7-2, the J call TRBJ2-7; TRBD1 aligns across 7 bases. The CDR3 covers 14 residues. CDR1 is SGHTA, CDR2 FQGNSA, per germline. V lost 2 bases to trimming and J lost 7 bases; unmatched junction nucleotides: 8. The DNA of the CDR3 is TGTGCCAGCAGCTTAAACAGGGGATCGCGTGAGCAGTACTTC. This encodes CASSLNRGSREQYF. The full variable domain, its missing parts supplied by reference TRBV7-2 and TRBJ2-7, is GAGVSQSPSNKVTEKGKDVELRCDPISGHTALYWYRQSLGQGLEFLIYFQGNSAPDKSGLPSDRFSAERTGGSVSTLTIQRTQQEDSAVYLCASSLNRGSREQYFGPGTRLTVT.

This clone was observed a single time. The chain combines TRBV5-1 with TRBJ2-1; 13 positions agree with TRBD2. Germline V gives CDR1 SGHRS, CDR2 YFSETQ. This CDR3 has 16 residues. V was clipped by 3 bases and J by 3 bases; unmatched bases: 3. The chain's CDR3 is CASSWRLAGGYNEQFF. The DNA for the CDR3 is TGCGCCAGCAGCTGGAGACTAGCGGGAGGCTACAATGAGCAGTTCTTC.

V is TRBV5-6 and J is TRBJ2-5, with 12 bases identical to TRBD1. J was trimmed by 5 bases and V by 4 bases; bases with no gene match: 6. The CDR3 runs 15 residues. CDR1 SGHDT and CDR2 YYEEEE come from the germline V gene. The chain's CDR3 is CASSLGQGALETQYF. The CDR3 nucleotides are TGTGCCAGCAGCCTGGGACAGGGGGCATTGGAGACCCAGTACTTC.

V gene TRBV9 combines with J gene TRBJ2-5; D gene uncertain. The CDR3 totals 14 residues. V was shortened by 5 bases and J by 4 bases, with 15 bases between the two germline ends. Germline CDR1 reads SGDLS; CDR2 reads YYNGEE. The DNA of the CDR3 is TGTGCCAGCAGTGCCGACCTAAATGTAGAGACCCAGTACTTC. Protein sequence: CASSADLNVETQYF.

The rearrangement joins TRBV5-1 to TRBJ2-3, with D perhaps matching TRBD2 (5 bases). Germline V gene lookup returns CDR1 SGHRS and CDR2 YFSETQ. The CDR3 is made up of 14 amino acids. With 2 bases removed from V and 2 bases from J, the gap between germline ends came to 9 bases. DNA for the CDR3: TGCGCCAGCAGCTTTCTAGCAAACACAGATACGCAGTATTTT. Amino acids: CASSFLANTDTQYF.

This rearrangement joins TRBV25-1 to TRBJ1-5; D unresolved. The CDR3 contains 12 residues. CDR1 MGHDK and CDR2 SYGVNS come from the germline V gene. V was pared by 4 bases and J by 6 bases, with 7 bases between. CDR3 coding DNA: TGTGCCAGCAGTGGATCGGGTCAGCCCCAGCATTTT. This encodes CASSGSGQPQHF.

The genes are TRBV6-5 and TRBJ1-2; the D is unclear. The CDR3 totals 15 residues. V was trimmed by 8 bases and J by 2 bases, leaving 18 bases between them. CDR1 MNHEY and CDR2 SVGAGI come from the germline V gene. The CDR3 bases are TGTGCCAGCGCTCGAGGTCGGGGTTTAAACTATGGCTACACCTTC. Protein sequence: CASARGRGLNYGYTF.

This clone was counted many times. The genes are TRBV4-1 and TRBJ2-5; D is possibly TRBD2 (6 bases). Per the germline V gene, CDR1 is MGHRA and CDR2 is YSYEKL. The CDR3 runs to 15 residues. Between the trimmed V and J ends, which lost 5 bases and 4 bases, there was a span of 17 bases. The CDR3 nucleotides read TGCGCCAGCAGCGGGAAGCTAGCGTCGGGAGAGACCCAGTACTTC. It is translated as CASSGKLASGETQYF.

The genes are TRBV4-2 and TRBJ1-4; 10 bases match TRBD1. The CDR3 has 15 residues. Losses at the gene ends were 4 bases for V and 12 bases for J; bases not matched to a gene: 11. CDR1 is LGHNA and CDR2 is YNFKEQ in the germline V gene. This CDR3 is CASSPPTGQGGELFF. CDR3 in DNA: TGTGCCAGCAGCCCCCCGACCGGACAGGGGGGAGAACTGTTTTTT.